The 17 T cell receptor beta chains below all came from one sample that was sequenced in a study of blood T cell repertoires in COVID-19. The method was immunoSEQ multiplex PCR; TCRdb's version includes in-frame clones alone and lacks a portion of them. Counted here are approximately 250,000 clones, 86% occurring once; the ten biggest clones make up 13%. The source material was peripheral blood. Receptors were obtained from a woman aged 70-85 years with COVID-19, enrolled during active disease.

The chain has TRBV29-1 and TRBJ2-5; D remains unclear. Per germline, CDR1 SQVTM and CDR2 ANQGSEA. Trimming left V 5 bases short and J 5 bases short, with 15 bases between. CDR3 size: 13 residues. This chain's CDR3 is CSVWPGFVETQYF. CDR3 nucleotide sequence: TGCAGCGTTTGGCCCGGGTTTGTTGAGACCCAGTACTTC.

V and J are TRBV11-3 and TRBJ2-1; D gene uncertain. V lost 1 base, J lost 3 bases, and 7 bases lay in between. CDR3 size: 14 residues. Germline CDR1 and CDR2: SGHNT and YENEEA. The CDR3 DNA reads TGTGCCAGCAGCTTAGGGGCCGTCTACAATGAGCAGTTCTTC. The encoded protein is CASSLGAVYNEQFF.

The chain couples TRBV9 to TRBJ1-1; D remains unclear. The V end was cut by 0 bases, the J end by 1 base, with 16 bases between. The CDR3 consists of 17 residues. Germline CDR1 and CDR2: SGDLS and YYNGEE. CDR3 nucleotide sequence: TGTGCCAGCAGCGTAGCTCCCGAGACCAGGTCGAACACTGAAGCTTTCTTT. Its protein product is CASSVAPETRSNTEAFF.

The CDR3: CASSLEARQPTGELFF. The CDR3 coding sequence is TGTGCCAGCAGCTTAGAGGCCCGACAGCCTACCGGGGAGCTGTTTTTT. The rearrangement joins TRBV7-2 to TRBJ2-2; tentative D call: TRBD1 (5 bases). Trimming took off 1 base at V and 5 bases at J, with 14 bases between the two ends. The CDR3 extends over 16 amino acids. Germline V gives CDR1 SGHTA, CDR2 FQGNSA.

The V gene is TRBV7-2, the J gene TRBJ2-3; 13 bases are shared with TRBD2. V lost 3 bases to trimming and J lost 0 bases; unmatched junction nucleotides: 3. This CDR3 is 17 amino acids long. Germline lookup yields CDR1 SGHTA and CDR2 FQGNSA. The DNA of the CDR3 is TGTGCCAGCAGCTTCACTAGCGGGGGGGCTAGCACAGATACGCAGTATTTT. Residues: CASSFTSGGASTDTQYF.

The rearrangement uses TRBV28 and TRBJ1-1; D may be TRBD1 (5 bases). V was shortened by 7 bases and J by 0 bases, with 15 bases between the two germline ends. Germline-derived CDR1 and CDR2 are MDHEN and SYDVKM. The CDR3 runs 15 residues. The CDR3 nucleotides read TGTGCCAGCACCCAAGGTGGGGCCATGAACACTGAAGCTTTCTTT. This encodes CASTQGGAMNTEAFF. The full variable domain, its missing parts supplied by reference TRBV28 and TRBJ1-1, is DVKVTQSSRYLVKRTGEKVFLECVQDMDHENMFWYRQDPGLGLRLIYFSYDVKMKEKGDIPEGYSVSREKKERFSLILESASTNQTSMYLCASTQGGAMNTEAFFGQGTRLTVV.

This rearrangement joins TRBV2 to TRBJ2-5, with D perhaps matching TRBD1 (7 bases). This CDR3 is built from 14 residues. Trimming took 3 bases from V and 5 from J, leaving 13 bases between them. Germline CDR1 and CDR2: SNHLY and FYNNEI. Here the CDR3 DNA reads TGTGCCAGCAGTGACCTGCCAGGGGGGGAGACCCAGTACTTC. It specifies CASSDLPGGETQYF.

This rearrangement joins TRBV29-1 to TRBJ2-3; D gene ambiguous. There are 15 residues in the CDR3. Germline assignment: CDR1 SQVTM and CDR2 ANQGSEA. V lost 0 bases, J lost 0 bases, and 10 bases lay in between. The CDR3 is CSVEEQPTSTDTQYF. In DNA form, the CDR3 reads TGCAGCGTTGAAGAACAGCCAACTAGCACAGATACGCAGTATTTT.

This chain connects TRBV19 to TRBJ2-7, with 9 bases that match TRBD2. This CDR3 is built from 14 residues. V dropped 5 bases and J dropped 3; count of bases not matched to a gene: 5. Germline-derived CDR1 and CDR2 are LNHDA and SQIVND (reference sequence). As DNA, the CDR3 is TGTGCCAGTAGTGCCGGGACTAGCCTCTACGAGCAGTACTTC. Residues: CASSAGTSLYEQYF.

A single count supports this clone. The chain carries TRBV5-1 and TRBJ2-7; 8 nucleotides agree with TRBD1. CDR1 is SGHRS, CDR2 YFSETQ, per germline. CDR3 size: 13 residues. The J segment lost 5 bases and the V segment lost 6 bases, leaving 7 bases of the junction unmatched. DNA of the CDR3: TGCGCCAGCACGCTGGACAGGGTAGACGAGCAGTACTTC. This codes for CASTLDRVDEQYF.

The rearrangement joins TRBV4-1 to TRBJ2-7; TRBD1 matches 8 bases. This CDR3 is 14 amino acids long. Germline CDR1 and CDR2: MGHRA and YSYEKL. V trimming: 4 bases; J trimming: 3 bases; junction bases outside the gene matches: 5. The CDR3 is CASSLVGQGYEQYF. The CDR3 bases are TGCGCCAGCAGCCTCGTCGGACAGGGCTACGAGCAGTACTTC.

The V gene is TRBV9, the J gene TRBJ1-5, with TRBD1 matching over 7 bases. The CDR3 totals 14 residues. J was trimmed by 3 bases and V by 3 bases; bases with no gene match: 3. The germline V gene encodes CDR1 SGDLS and CDR2 YYNGEE. The CDR3 DNA sequence: TGTGCCAGCAGCGGAACAGGGGCCAATCAGCCCCAGCATTTT. Amino acid sequence: CASSGTGANQPQHF.

The chain recombines TRBV7-2 with TRBJ1-1; 10 bases map to TRBD1. Germline V lookup: CDR1 SGHTA, CDR2 FQGNSA. V gave up 3 bases and J gave up 5 bases; unmatched junction bases: 3. The CDR3 loop spans 14 amino acids. The CDR3 sequence is CASSLTGGRTEAFF. The CDR3 nucleotides are TGTGCCAGCAGCTTGACAGGGGGCAGGACTGAAGCTTTCTTT.

V usage is TRBV30 and J usage is TRBJ1-1; D ambiguous. This CDR3 region has 14 residues. V was shortened by 0 bases and J by 1 base, with 9 bases between the two germline ends. The germline V gene has CDR1 GTSNPN and CDR2 SVGIG (reference sequence). The CDR3 DNA reads as TGTGCCTGGAGTGTAGGACTGACGAACACTGAAGCTTTCTTT. Its protein is CAWSVGLTNTEAFF.

The CDR3 DNA reads TGTGCCAGCAGCGCCGGGACAGGGGGGAACACCGGGGAGCTGTTTTTT. Its protein product is CASSAGTGGNTGELFF. This chain connects TRBV9 to TRBJ2-2; 11 nucleotides line up with TRBD1. The J segment lost 1 base and the V segment lost 3 bases, leaving 2 bases of the junction unmatched. CDR3 size: 16 residues. CDR1 is SGDLS, CDR2 YYNGEE, per germline.

J is TRBJ1-4 and V is TRBV24-1, with TRBD1 as a possible D gene (6 bases). The germline V gene has CDR1 KGHDR and CDR2 SFDVKD. Trimming shortened V by 8 bases and J by 7 bases, and 28 bases separated the two germline ends. This CDR3 contains 18 residues. The CDR3 is CATKRVNYRAYFGEKLFF. The CDR3 DNA is TGTGCCACCAAACGCGTAAATTACAGGGCGTACTTCGGTGAAAAACTGTTTTTT.

V usage is TRBV20-1 and J usage is TRBJ1-1, with TRBD1 as a possible D gene (5 bases). V was cut by 5 bases and J by 6 bases, with 10 bases left in between. CDR1 is DFQATT and CDR2 is SNEGSKA in the germline V gene (reference sequence). The CDR3 consists of 11 residues. The CDR3 DNA is TGCAGTGCTGTACAGGCCCCTGAAGCTTTCTTT. This sequence encodes CSAVQAPEAFF.